This T cell receptor (beta chain) was recovered during a study of identical twins. A universal primer site was incorporated via template switching, and the cDNA contained unique molecular identifiers. TCRdb passed the 5' RACE reads through MiXCR, listing each CDR3 protein once. This sample yields about 1.7 million distinct CDR3 sequences, of which around 33% are seen a single time; approximately 0.25% belongs to the top ten. A few counts support this clonotype. Its antigen is not known. General observations from the study: Beta clonotypes that were abundant in cord blood contained fewer insertions, a pattern absent from memory repertoires. These conclusions were based on statistical analysis (cross-sectional, not following the same donors).

The TCR originated in a newborn girl in good health. Sequencing was performed on cord blood.

Written as DNA, the CDR3 is TGTGCCAGCACCATGGGGGACGGCGAGCAGTACTTC. Translating gives CASTMGDGEQYF. The rearrangement joins TRBV19 to TRBJ2-4; D tentatively fits TRBD1 or TRBD2 (5 bases each). The DNA end lines up better with TRBJ2-7; the J call may be wrong. Looked up from germline, CDR1 is LNHDA and CDR2 is SQIVND (reference sequence). The CDR3 extends over 12 amino acids.